Detailed here is one TCR beta chain. Sequencing was performed with immunoSEQ multiplex PCR; in TCRdb, only in-frame clones are kept and a portion is missing. There are 140,000 to 150,000 clones in the sample; about nine tenths occur only once, and about 4.1% lies in the top ten. Individuals aged roughly 18 to 90 years were recruited from about two dozen US areas. Participant reports of clinical history set cohort assignment. Donors of Cohort 3 who recovered were those that had two negative PCRs, clearance, or symptom resolution. The record originates from a study of blood T cell repertoires in COVID-19. Whole-study context: From the United States, Italy and Spain came samples of acute and convalescent COVID-19.

Germline V gene data show CDR1 as LGHNA and CDR2 as YSLEER. Unmatched junction bases numbered 8, after V lost 2 bases and J lost 4 bases. The CDR3 has 16 amino acids. The receptor's source is a man between 50 and 59 years old who had recovered from COVID-19. The sequenced sample was PBMCs or T cells enriched from blood (not recorded which). The J gene is TRBJ1-5, the V gene TRBV4-3; 7 bases line up with TRBD1. The CDR3 sequence is CASSQNTGVGNQPQHF. The CDR3 DNA sequence: TGCGCCAGCAGCCAAAACACAGGGGTTGGAAATCAGCCCCAGCATTTT.